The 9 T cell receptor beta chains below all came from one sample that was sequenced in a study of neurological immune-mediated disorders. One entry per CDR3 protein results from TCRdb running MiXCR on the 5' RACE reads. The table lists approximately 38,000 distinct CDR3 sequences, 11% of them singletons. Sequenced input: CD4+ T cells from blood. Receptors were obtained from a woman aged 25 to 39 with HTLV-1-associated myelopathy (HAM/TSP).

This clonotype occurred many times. The CDR3 sequence is CASRAGSRIDGYTF. The CDR3 DNA follows: TGTGCCAGCAGAGCAGGGTCGAGGATAGACGGCTACACCTTC. The chain has TRBV6-5 and TRBJ1-2, with D maybe TRBD1 (5 bases). Deletions cut 6 bases from V and 8 bases from J, with 19 bases between. This CDR3 comprises 14 residues. Germline-derived CDR1 and CDR2 are MNHEY and SVGAGI.

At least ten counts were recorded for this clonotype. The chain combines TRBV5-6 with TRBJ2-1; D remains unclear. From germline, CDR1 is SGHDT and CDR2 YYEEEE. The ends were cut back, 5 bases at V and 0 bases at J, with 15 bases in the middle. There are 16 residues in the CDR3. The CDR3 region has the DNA TGTGCCAGCAGTGCGGTCGGATCCCTCTCCTACAATGAGCAGTTCTTC. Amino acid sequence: CASSAVGSLSYNEQFF. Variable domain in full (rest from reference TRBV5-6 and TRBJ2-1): DAGVTQSPTHLIKTRGQQVTLRCSPKSGHDTVSWYQQALGQGPQFIFQYYEEEERQRGNFPDRFSGHQFPNYSSELNVNALLLGDSALYLCASSAVGSLSYNEQFFGPGTRLTVL.

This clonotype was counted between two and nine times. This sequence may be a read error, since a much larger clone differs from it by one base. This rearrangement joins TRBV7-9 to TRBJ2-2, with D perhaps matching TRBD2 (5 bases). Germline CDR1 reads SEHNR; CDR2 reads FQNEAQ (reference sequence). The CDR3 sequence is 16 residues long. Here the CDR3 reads CANSFTTSSGTGELFF. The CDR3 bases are TGTGCCAACAGCTTCACCACTAGTTCCGGAACCGGGGAGCTGTTTTTT.

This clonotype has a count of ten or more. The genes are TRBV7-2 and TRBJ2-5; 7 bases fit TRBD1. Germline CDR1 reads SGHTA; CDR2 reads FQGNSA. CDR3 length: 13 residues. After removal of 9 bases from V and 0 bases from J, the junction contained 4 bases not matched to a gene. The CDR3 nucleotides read TGTGCCAGTACCAGGGGGAACCAAGAGACCCAGTACTTC. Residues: CASTRGNQETQYF.

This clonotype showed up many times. This chain's CDR3 is CSAFDRAKNIQYF. In DNA, the CDR3 is TGCAGTGCCTTCGACAGGGCCAAAAACATTCAGTACTTC. The rearrangement links TRBV20-1 to TRBJ2-4, with a tentative D call TRBD1 (6 bases). The germline gives CDR1 DFQATT, CDR2 SNEGSKA (reference sequence). This CDR3 has 13 residues. V lost 6 bases and J lost 1, with 10 bases in between.

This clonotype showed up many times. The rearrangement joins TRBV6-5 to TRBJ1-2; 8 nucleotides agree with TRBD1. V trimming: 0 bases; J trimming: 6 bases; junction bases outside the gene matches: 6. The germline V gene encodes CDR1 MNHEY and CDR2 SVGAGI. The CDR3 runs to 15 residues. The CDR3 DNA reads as TGTGCCAGCAGTTACTCGAGTACAGGGGGGAATGGCTACACCTTC. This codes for CASSYSSTGGNGYTF.

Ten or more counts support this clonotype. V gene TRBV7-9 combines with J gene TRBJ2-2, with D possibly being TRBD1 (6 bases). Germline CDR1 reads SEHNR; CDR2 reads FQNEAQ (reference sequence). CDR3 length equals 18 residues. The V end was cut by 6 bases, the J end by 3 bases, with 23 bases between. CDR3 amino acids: CASRAIKGDGGDTGELFF. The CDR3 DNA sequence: TGTGCCAGCAGGGCTATCAAGGGGGACGGCGGAGACACCGGGGAGCTGTTTTTT.

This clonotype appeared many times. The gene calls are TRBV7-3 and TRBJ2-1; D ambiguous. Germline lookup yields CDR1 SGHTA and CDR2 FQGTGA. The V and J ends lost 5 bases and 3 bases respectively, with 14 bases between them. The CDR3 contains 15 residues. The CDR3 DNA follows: TGTGCCAGCAGCCCCCCCGGAGCGCGCTACAATGAGCAGTTCTTC. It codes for CASSPPGARYNEQFF.

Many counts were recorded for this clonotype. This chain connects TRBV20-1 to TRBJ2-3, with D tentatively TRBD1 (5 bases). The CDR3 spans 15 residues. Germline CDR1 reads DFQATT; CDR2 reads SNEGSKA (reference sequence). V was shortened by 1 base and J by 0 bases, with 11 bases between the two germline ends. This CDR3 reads CSARVPRASTDTQYF. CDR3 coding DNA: TGCAGTGCTAGAGTTCCCAGGGCAAGCACAGATACGCAGTATTTT.